Listed below are T cell receptor beta chains from one sample, sequenced in a study of identifying expanded T cells in peripheral blood. Sequencing used immunoSEQ multiplex PCR; TCRdb keeps in-frame clones, though not all of them. The sample lists about 82,000 clones, approximately 90% occurring once. Sequencing was performed on blood. The receptors were sampled from a person aged 18-70 years in good health. CDR3s leave out the opening cysteine and the closing phenylalanine or tryptophan. Clone size, where shown, is once, few, many, or a class for clones that have expanded.

NA	TRBV29-1	16	TRBJ2-1	SVVWGQLFRRSYNEQF
NA	TRBV5-1	14	TRBJ2-3	ASSQTTSGVTDTQY
NA	TRBV5-1	14	TRBJ1-1	ASSGGDRGQDTEAF
NA	TRBV27	11	TRBJ2-7	ASSPIGGYEQY
NA	TRBV5-1	12	TRBJ1-5	ASSLGTGSQPQH
NA	TRBV5-6	12	TRBJ1-2	ASSRTRLIYGYT
NA	TRBV19	14	TRBJ2-1	ASSMNGGRPYNEQF
NA	TRBV10-3	13	TRBJ1-5	AISEQLGPNQPQH
NA	TRBV11-2	12	TRBJ2-5	ASSPTGVQETQY
NA	TRBV7-9	10	TRBJ1-2	ASSLEEGGYT
NA	TRBV23-1	13	TRBJ2-5	ASSLTPTDEETQY
NA	TRBV9	13	TRBJ1-1	ASSTRQGINTEAF
NA	TRBV7-2	13	TRBJ1-5	ASSPGTGNNQPQH
NA	TRBV7-3	14	TRBJ2-5	ASSPGSRGAQETQY
few	TRBV11-2	13	TRBJ2-7	ASSLEGGGSYEQY
NA	TRBV5-4	13	TRBJ2-3	ASSLAPLEPDTQY
NA	TRBV5-5	13	TRBJ2-5	ASSQPGARQETQY
NA	TRBV4-2	14	TRBJ1-4	ASSQLAEGAQEKLF
NA	TRBV30	12	TRBJ1-1	AWSLIGGTTEAF
NA	TRBV19	13	TRBJ1-2	ASSISRPQSYGYT
NA	TRBV10-3	14	TRBJ1-1	AISLGTGRGTGEAF
NA	TRBV15	13	TRBJ1-5	ATSREDRVHQPQH
NA	TRBV18	11	TRBJ1-1	ASSRGGQTEAF
NA	TRBV5-5	12	TRBJ2-7	ASSPGPLGNEQY
NA	TRBV7-8	10	TRBJ1-4	ASTSVVEKLF
NA	TRBV11-2	13	TRBJ1-2	ASSLGQGTGVGYT